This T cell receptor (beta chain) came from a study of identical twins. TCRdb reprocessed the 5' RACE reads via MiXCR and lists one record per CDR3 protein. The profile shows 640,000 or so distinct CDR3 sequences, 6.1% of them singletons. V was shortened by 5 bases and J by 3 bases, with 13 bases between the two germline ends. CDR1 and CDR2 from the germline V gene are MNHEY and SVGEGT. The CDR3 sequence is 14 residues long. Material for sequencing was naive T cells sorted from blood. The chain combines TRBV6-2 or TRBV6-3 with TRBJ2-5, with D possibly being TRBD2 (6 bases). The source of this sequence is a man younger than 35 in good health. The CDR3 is CASSTYRGKETQYF. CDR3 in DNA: TGTGCCAGCAGTACATACCGGGGGAAAGAGACCCAGTACTTC.